This paragraph reports one T cell receptor beta chain. The data were obtained in a study of T cell responses to AZD1222 COVID-19 vaccine. Across the whole study: Second-dose schedules of about 4 or about 12 weeks were combined.

Germline lookup yields CDR1 SEHNR and CDR2 FQNEAQ (reference sequence). CDR3 size: 14 residues. The V end was cut by 6 bases, the J end by 4 bases, with 15 bases between. Repertoires were generated with immunoSEQ multiplex PCR, while TCRdb's copy carries only in-frame clones and drops some. The sample lists about 92,000 clones; about nine tenths were seen once. The chain joins TRBV7-9 to TRBJ1-2, with a tentative D call TRBD1 (6 bases). The clonotype originates from an adult in good health. The material was peripheral blood, obtained on day 0 of AZD1222 vaccination. CDR3 nucleotides: TGTGCCAGCAGGGGGACCGGGACACTCTATGGCTACACCTTC. Translating gives CASRGTGTLYGYTF. The variable domain in full, completed from reference TRBV7-9 and TRBJ1-2, reads DTGVSQNPRHKITKRGQNVTFRCDPISEHNRLYWYRQTLGQGPEFLTYFQNEAQLEKSRLLSDRFSAERPKGSFSTLEIQRTEQGDSAMYLCASRGTGTLYGYTFGSGTRLTVV.